This TCR beta chain was sequenced during a study of T cells in Graves' hyperthyroidism and ophthalmopathy. Study observations and caveats: Stable hyperthyroidism was separated from ophthalmopathy by a model based on 13 V-J features. Median prediction lead before ophthalmopathy onset was about 6.3 months with the model. Most thyroid-expanded clonotypes above 0.001 were also found in blood.

Uncontrolled infection, other autoimmune disease, pregnancy or lactation led to exclusion. Amplification of TCR beta CDR3 regions used RNA as the template. In the first-round RT-PCR of the TCR CDR3, the HTBI primer set was used. TCRdb processed the multiplex PCR reads anew with MiXCR; each CDR3 protein has one entry. The sample includes roughly 500,000 distinct CDR3 sequences, 46% of them seen just once. Germline values: CDR1 ENHRY, CDR2 SYGVKD. This CDR3 has 13 residues. Trimming took off 8 bases at V and 2 bases at J, with 10 bases between the two ends. Comments on this clonotype: The antigen remains undetermined.

The chain is built from TRBV10-3 and TRBJ1-5; maybe TRBD1 (5 bases). The TCR comes from an adult woman with Graves' disease, either hyperthyroidism or ophthalmopathy (not recorded which). Specimen: peripheral blood or thyroid tissue (not recorded which). For the CDR3, the DNA is TGTGCCATCGCGTTGACAGGCAATCAGCCCCAGCATTTT. Translation gives CAIALTGNQPQHF.